Listed here are 20 T cell receptor beta chains from one sample, sequenced in a study of shared clonotypes between healthy human individuals. Naivety among CD8 cells was defined by CD45RO negativity and positive CCR7 selection, thereby excluding terminally differentiated effector memory CD45RA+ cells. TCRdb keeps only in-frame clones here, not all; method: immunoSEQ multiplex PCR. The table shows hundreds of thousands of clones, with more than 85% occurring only once. The specimen was naive CD8+ T cells sorted from blood. Receptors originate from a man aged 25 to 40 in good health.

This rearrangement joins TRBV7-8 to TRBJ2-6; D ambiguous. This CDR3 region has 18 residues. CDR1 and CDR2 from the germline V gene are SGHVS and FQNEAQ. V was shortened by 3 bases and J by 0 bases, with 15 bases between the two germline ends. The CDR3 region has the DNA TGTGCCAGCAGCTTGGTCGGCAGTTCCAGCTCTGGGGCCAACGTCCTGACTTTC. Encoded protein: CASSLVGSSSSGANVLTF.

The chain employs TRBV18 and TRBJ2-2; tentative D call: TRBD2 (6 bases). Trimming removed 3 bases at V and 7 bases at J, with 12 bases between. Per germline, CDR1 KGHSH and CDR2 LQKENI. The CDR3 length is 14 residues. CDR3 amino acids: CASSPVAGFGELFF. The CDR3 nucleotides read TGTGCCAGCTCACCTGTGGCGGGGTTCGGGGAGCTGTTTTTT.

This clone was seen just once. The rearrangement joins TRBV28 to TRBJ2-1, with 7 bases fitting TRBD1. V lost 3 bases and J lost 6; bases outside the gene matches: 14. The CDR3 runs to 17 residues. Germline V lookup: CDR1 MDHEN, CDR2 SYDVKM. DNA for the CDR3: TGTGCCAGCAGTTTCCGGCGGACAGGTTCTCTTTTCAATGAGCAGTTCTTC. Protein sequence: CASSFRRTGSLFNEQFF.

Comment on this clone: Other nucleotide sequences from this sample produce the same CDR3. The chain carries TRBV7-9 and TRBJ2-7, with D possibly matching TRBD1 (5 bases). Trimming pared 6 bases from V and 1 base from J, leaving 10 bases between. This CDR3 has 13 amino acids. Germline V gene sequence: CDR1 SEHNR, CDR2 FQNEAQ (reference sequence). CDR3 in DNA: TGTGCCAGCAGTCCGACAGATTCCTACGAGCAGTACTTC. Protein product: CASSPTDSYEQYF.

The chain uses TRBV7-2 and TRBJ1-5; TRBD1 matches 7 bases. The CDR3 is 15 residues long. The junction had 8 bases not matched to a gene; V was cut back by 5 bases and J by 4 bases. Per germline, CDR1 SGHTA and CDR2 FQGNSA. The CDR3 DNA follows: TGTGCCAGCAGCCCCCCAGGGGGACTTAATCAGCCCCAGCATTTT. Translating it yields CASSPPGGLNQPQHF.

This clone appeared a single time. The chain has TRBV7-6 and TRBJ2-7, with TRBD1 identical over 7 bases. Unmatched junction bases numbered 15, after V lost 5 bases and J lost 2 bases. Germline CDR1 reads SGHVS; CDR2 reads FNYEAQ. This CDR3 region has 17 residues. The CDR3 nucleotides read TGTGCCAGCAGCCCAGAGTGGGGGAGACAGGGCACCTACGAGCAGTACTTC. It specifies CASSPEWGRQGTYEQYF.

In this sample, this clone turned up a few times. The chain links TRBV19 to TRBJ1-5; D possibly corresponds to TRBD1 (5 bases). The CDR3 runs to 17 residues. Germline V gives CDR1 LNHDA, CDR2 SQIVND (reference sequence). With 6 bases removed from V and 3 bases from J, the gap between germline ends came to 21 bases. DNA of the CDR3: TGTGCCAGTAGCGACGTCCTGGGGCCGGCCCTCAATCAGCCCCAGCATTTT. Translating it yields CASSDVLGPALNQPQHF.

The chain has TRBV27 and TRBJ2-6, with 11 bases aligning to TRBD2. Trimming removed 4 bases from V and 0 bases from J; junction bases left unmatched: 20. Germline V gene sequence: CDR1 MNHEY, CDR2 SMNVEV (reference sequence). The CDR3 is 23 amino acids. The CDR3: CASSSHNYPGLAGGFSGANVLTF. Here the CDR3 DNA reads TGTGCCAGCAGTTCCCACAATTATCCTGGGCTAGCGGGAGGCTTCTCTGGGGCCAACGTCCTGACTTTC.

This rearrangement joins TRBV28 to TRBJ2-3; D gene unclear. V lost 0 bases, J lost 4 bases, and 2 bases lay in between. This CDR3 is 12 amino acids long. The V gene's germline CDR1 is MDHEN and CDR2 SYDVKM. The chain's CDR3 is CASSLWADTQYF. The CDR3 nucleotides read TGTGCCAGCAGTTTATGGGCAGATACGCAGTATTTT.

The chain has TRBV15 and TRBJ2-2; 13 bases fit TRBD2. This CDR3 has 17 residues. The junction had 5 bases not matched to a gene; V was cut back by 5 bases and J by 2 bases. Looked up from germline, CDR1 is LNHNV and CDR2 is YYDKDF (reference sequence). The DNA of the CDR3 is TGTGCCACCAGCCGGACTAGCGGGAGCTATAACACCGGGGAGCTGTTTTTT. It translates to CATSRTSGSYNTGELFF.

The rearrangement links TRBV7-6 to TRBJ2-5; D is possibly TRBD1 (6 bases). Germline V gives CDR1 SGHVS, CDR2 FNYEAQ. Trimming took 5 bases from V and 0 from J, leaving 25 bases between them. There are 19 residues in the CDR3. The CDR3 loop reads CASSMRRVVGRDNQETQYF. The CDR3 region has the DNA TGTGCCAGCAGCATGAGACGGGTTGTTGGACGGGACAACCAAGAGACCCAGTACTTC.

This chain connects TRBV29-1 to TRBJ2-1; D is perhaps TRBD1 or TRBD2 (5 bases each). The germline V and J ends were trimmed by 4 bases and 0 bases, with 7 bases remaining between them. The CDR3 is 13 residues long. Per the germline V gene, CDR1 is SQVTM and CDR2 is ANQGSEA. CDR3: CSVVGTSYNEQFF. The CDR3 coding sequence is TGCAGCGTTGTAGGGACCTCCTACAATGAGCAGTTCTTC.

This chain joins TRBV29-1 and TRBJ2-6; D gene unclear. V lost 0 bases and J 0 bases, leaving 15 bases between the germline ends. The CDR3 covers 18 residues. Germline V CDR1 and CDR2: SQVTM, ANQGSEA. The CDR3 nucleotides are TGCAGCGTTGAAGAAGCTTGGCCAGATTACTCTGGGGCCAACGTCCTGACTTTC. Translated, it gives CSVEEAWPDYSGANVLTF.

This rearrangement joins TRBV5-6 to TRBJ1-5; maybe TRBD1 (6 bases). Germline V gene data show CDR1 as SGHDT and CDR2 as YYEEEE. The CDR3 covers 15 residues. V was cut by 1 base and J by 4 bases, with 12 bases left in between. The CDR3 here is CASSLSGALNQPQHF. The CDR3 DNA reads TGTGCCAGCAGCTTGTCAGGGGCCCTAAATCAGCCCCAGCATTTT.

This clone appeared once. This CDR3 is also generated by other DNA sequences in the sample. The V gene is TRBV27, the J gene TRBJ1-4; D gene ambiguous. There are 14 residues in the CDR3. Per the germline V gene, CDR1 is MNHEY and CDR2 is SMNVEV (reference sequence). V lost 3 bases and J 1 base, leaving 6 bases between the germline ends. As DNA, the CDR3 is TGTGCCAGCAGTTTCGTGGGAACTAATGAAAAACTGTTTTTT. This sequence encodes CASSFVGTNEKLFF.

This clone was seen only once. The genes are TRBV30 and TRBJ1-1; no clear D. Trimming took off 2 bases at V and 6 bases at J, with 16 bases between the two ends. This CDR3 is built from 14 residues. Germline V lookup: CDR1 GTSNPN, CDR2 SVGIG (reference sequence). DNA of the CDR3: TGTGCCTGGAGTAGGGAGGAGAGCGCACCTGAAGCTTTCTTT. Protein: CAWSREESAPEAFF.

The V call is TRBV10-3, the J call TRBJ2-5, with 8 bases aligning to TRBD1. This CDR3 is built from 13 residues. Germline values: CDR1 ENHRY, CDR2 SYGVKD. V lost 7 bases and J lost 5; bases outside the gene matches: 6. The CDR3 is CAIMAGGGETQYF. CDR3 bases: TGTGCCATCATGGCAGGGGGCGGTGAGACCCAGTACTTC.

The genes are TRBV9 and TRBJ2-3; TRBD2 aligns across 9 bases. The J segment lost 2 bases and the V segment lost 3 bases, leaving 4 bases of the junction unmatched. CDR1 is SGDLS and CDR2 is YYNGEE in the germline V gene. The CDR3 has 15 residues. CDR3 amino acids: CASSGSGRNTDTQYF. In DNA, the CDR3 is TGTGCCAGCAGCGGGAGCGGGAGGAACACAGATACGCAGTATTTT.

This rearrangement joins TRBV7-9 to TRBJ2-7, with D hard to call. Between the trimmed V and J ends, which lost 5 bases and 5 bases, there was a span of 10 bases. The CDR3 extends over 12 amino acids. Looked up from germline, CDR1 is SEHNR and CDR2 is FQNEAQ (reference sequence). Here the CDR3 DNA reads TGTGCCAGCAGCGATGGGCAGCACGAGCAGTACTTC. Protein sequence: CASSDGQHEQYF.

This clone was found a few times. The chain's CDR3 is CASSESMQGVDEQYF. As DNA, the CDR3 is TGCGCCAGCAGTGAGTCGATGCAGGGAGTGGACGAGCAGTACTTC. V gene TRBV10-1 combines with J gene TRBJ2-7; D might be TRBD1 or TRBD2, each matching 5 bases. The length of the CDR3 is 15 residues. The ends were cut back, 0 bases at V and 5 bases at J, with 14 bases in the middle. CDR1 is WNHNN, CDR2 SYGVQD, per germline (reference sequence).